The 30 T cell receptor beta chains below were found in one sample sequenced in a study of cytomegalovirus exposure and HLA in healthy donors. PCR involved 60 Vbeta and 13 Jbeta primers. This table comes from immunoSEQ multiplex PCR, and its TCRdb copy is limited to in-frame clones, with some not included. The sample consists of about 200,000 clones, 80% to 90% of them appearing once. The material sequenced was PBMCs. All receptors come from a man aged 25 to 45 in good health and CMV-seronegative.

The chain employs TRBV19 and TRBJ2-3, with D possibly being TRBD1 (6 bases). The CDR3 is made up of 14 amino acids. Germline lookup yields CDR1 LNHDA and CDR2 SQIVND (reference sequence). Deletions cut 6 bases from V and 4 bases from J, with 14 bases between. Written as DNA, the CDR3 is TGTGCCAGTAGCAGAACAGGGAACCCAGATACGCAGTATTTT. Its translation is CASSRTGNPDTQYF. The variable domain in full, with the rest retrieved from reference TRBV19 and TRBJ2-3, is DGGITQSPKYLFRKEGQNVTLSCEQNLNHDAMYWYRQDPGQGLRLIYYSQIVNDFQKGDIAEGYSVSREKKESFPLTVTSAQKNPTAFYLCASSRTGNPDTQYFGPGTRLTVL.

This clone was detected a few times. The V gene is TRBV5-1, the J gene TRBJ2-7; maybe TRBD2 (7 bases). Between the trimmed V and J ends, which lost 3 bases and 4 bases, there was a span of 14 bases. This CDR3 has 14 residues. The germline CDR1 and CDR2 sequences are SGHRS and YFSETQ. DNA for the CDR3: TGCGCCAGCAGCTCGGGGGGCCAATCTTACGAGCAGTACTTC. This gives the protein CASSSGGQSYEQYF.

The chain is built from TRBV19 and TRBJ2-7; tentative D call: TRBD1 (5 bases). Between the trimmed V and J ends, which lost 6 bases and 2 bases, there was a span of 11 bases. The CDR3 sequence is 13 residues long. Germline V gene lookup returns CDR1 LNHDA and CDR2 SQIVND (reference sequence). For the CDR3, the DNA is TGTGCCAGTAGCCTAGGACAAACCTACGAGCAGTACTTC. The encoded protein is CASSLGQTYEQYF.

This clone was counted once. Written as DNA, the CDR3 is TGTGCCAGCAGCCTCCAGCAGGGTATCAACCAAGAGACCCAGTACTTC. Protein sequence: CASSLQQGINQETQYF. The rearrangement joins TRBV5-4 to TRBJ2-5; TRBD1 is a possible D gene (5 bases). CDR3 length: 16 amino acids. CDR1 and CDR2 from the germline V gene are SGHNT and YYREEE (reference sequence). Deletions cut 4 bases from V and 0 bases from J, with 16 bases between.

This chain joins TRBV6-6 and TRBJ1-4, with 8 bases aligning to TRBD1. CDR3 length: 12 amino acids. The ends lost 6 bases at V and 7 bases at J; junction bases unmatched: 1. CDR1 is MNHNY, CDR2 SVGAGI, per germline (reference sequence). CDR3 amino acids: CASRDRVEKLFF. CDR3 DNA: TGTGCCAGCAGGGACAGGGTTGAAAAACTGTTTTTT.

There are a few counts of this clone. The gene calls are TRBV4-1 and TRBJ2-1, with D perhaps TRBD2 (7 bases). Trimming left V 3 bases short and J 7 bases short, with 16 bases between. The germline V gene has CDR1 MGHRA and CDR2 YSYEKL. This CDR3 spans 15 amino acids. The CDR3 loop is CASSQGGLRGNEQFF. Written as DNA, the CDR3 is TGCGCCAGCAGCCAGGGGGGGCTGAGGGGAAATGAGCAGTTCTTC.

As concerns this clone: The germline gene is not matched at one end of the junction; a read error may be the cause. V usage is TRBV28 and J usage is TRBJ2-6; the D gene is possibly TRBD2 (7 bases). The CDR3 has 17 residues. The germline CDR1 and CDR2 sequences are MDHEN and SYDVKM. The chain's CDR3 is CASSLWQGLGGASVLTF. CDR3 bases: TGTGCCAGCAGTTTATGGCAGGGTCTGGGGGGGGCCAGCGTCCTGACTTTC.

Here the CDR3 reads CATQQGRSPSPLHF. CDR3 bases: TGTGCCACCCAACAGGGGAGATCCCCCTCACCCCTCCACTTT. This chain connects TRBV2 to TRBJ1-6, with TRBD1 identical over 7 bases. This CDR3 is built from 14 residues. V shed 10 bases and J 10 bases; nucleotides not matched to a gene: 13. The germline CDR1 and CDR2 sequences are SNHLY and FYNNEI.

V usage is TRBV7-8 and J usage is TRBJ2-2; unclear D gene. The CDR3 covers 13 residues. The germline V gene has CDR1 SGHVS and CDR2 FQNEAQ. Trimming removed 2 bases from V and 7 bases from J, with 8 bases in between. The CDR3 is CASSLTVNGELFF. The CDR3 DNA sequence: TGTGCCAGCAGCTTAACAGTTAACGGGGAGCTGTTTTTT. Together with reference TRBV7-8 and TRBJ2-2, the CDR3 gives the full variable domain: GAGVSQSPRYKVAKRGQDVALRCDPISGHVSLFWYQQALGQGPEFLTYFQNEAQLDKSGLPSDRFFAERPEGSVSTLKIQRTQQEDSAVYLCASSLTVNGELFFGEGSRLTVL.

The chain links TRBV6-5 to TRBJ2-1, with D possibly being TRBD1 (5 bases). The CDR3 totals 16 residues. Germline V gene sequence: CDR1 MNHEY, CDR2 SVGAGI. The V end was cut by 4 bases, the J end by 1 base, with 14 bases between. This CDR3 is CASSSPQGGSYNEQFF. CDR3 bases: TGTGCCAGCAGTTCCCCTCAGGGCGGATCCTACAATGAGCAGTTCTTC.

This clone was seen once. V is TRBV9 and J is TRBJ1-4; 7 positions agree with TRBD1. Per the germline V gene, CDR1 is SGDLS and CDR2 is YYNGEE. The trim removed 3 bases at V and 2 bases at J, leaving 4 bases unmatched. The CDR3 loop spans 15 amino acids. CDR3 bases: TGTGCCAGCAGCGCACAGGGGATTACTAATGAAAAACTGTTTTTT. Protein: CASSAQGITNEKLFF. The complete variable domain, with remaining parts taken from reference TRBV9 and TRBJ1-4, reads DSGVTQTPKHLITATGQRVTLRCSPRSGDLSVYWYQQSLDQGLQFLIQYYNGEERAKGNILERFSAQQFPDLHSELNLSSLELGDSALYFCASSAQGITNEKLFFGSGTQLSVL.

V gene TRBV9 combines with J gene TRBJ2-3, with D unclear. CDR1 SGDLS and CDR2 YYNGEE come from the germline V gene. The CDR3 has 13 residues. V was pared by 1 base and J by 5 bases, with 8 bases between. CDR3 sequence reads: CASSVNPRDTQYF. CDR3 coding DNA: TGTGCCAGCAGCGTAAACCCGCGAGATACGCAGTATTTT.

This clone appeared a single time. J is TRBJ1-6 and V is TRBV21-1; the listed D gene, TRBD1, was not tested against the DNA. TRBV21-1 is given as a pseudogene. This CDR3 has 15 residues. The CDR3 region is CASSKNRGVDSPLHF. The CDR3 DNA sequence: TGTGCCAGCAGCAAAAACAGGGGGGTGGATTCACCCCTCCACTTT.

The rearrangement joins TRBV19 to TRBJ1-1, with 10 bases fitting TRBD1. Germline CDR1 is LNHDA and CDR2 is SQIVND (reference sequence). V shed 7 bases, J shed 7 bases, and the junction held 9 bases outside the gene matches. The CDR3 covers 14 residues. CDR3: CASIRGQGDSEAFF. The CDR3 DNA follows: TGTGCCAGTATCCGAGGACAGGGGGATAGTGAAGCTTTCTTT.

The chain combines TRBV5-4 with TRBJ1-2; 9 bases line up with TRBD1. Per germline, CDR1 SGHNT and CDR2 YYREEE (reference sequence). V was pared by 3 bases and J by 5 bases, with 8 bases of the junction left unmatched. The CDR3 totals 15 residues. This CDR3 reads CASSSGQGVGYGYTF. The CDR3 DNA reads TGTGCCAGCAGCTCGGGACAGGGAGTAGGGTATGGCTACACCTTC.

V gene TRBV5-1 combines with J gene TRBJ2-6; D is ambiguous. The V and J ends lost 4 bases and 2 bases respectively, with 4 bases between them. There are 13 residues in the CDR3. Germline assignment: CDR1 SGHRS and CDR2 YFSETQ. CDR3 sequence: CASSPAGANVLTF. The CDR3 DNA reads TGCGCCAGCAGCCCCGCTGGGGCCAACGTCCTGACTTTC.

This clone was seen a handful of times. V usage is TRBV7-9 and J usage is TRBJ2-5; a weak D match, TRBD2 (6 bases). With 7 bases removed from V and 3 bases from J, the gap between germline ends came to 15 bases. The CDR3 sequence is 14 residues long. The germline V gene has CDR1 SEHNR and CDR2 FQNEAQ (reference sequence). The CDR3 DNA sequence: TGTGCCAGCACCCAAGCGGGTGCCGAAGAGACCCAGTACTTC. Translated, it gives CASTQAGAEETQYF.

The chain recombines TRBV5-1 with TRBJ2-3; 12 nucleotides line up with TRBD1. V gave up 0 bases and J gave up 2 bases; unmatched junction bases: 4. CDR1 is SGHRS, CDR2 YFSETQ, per germline. The CDR3 is 17 amino acids. The CDR3 region is CASSLAGTGGATDTQYF. DNA of the CDR3: TGCGCCAGCAGCTTGGCGGGGACAGGGGGCGCCACAGATACGCAGTATTTT. The variable domain in full, completed from reference TRBV5-1 and TRBJ2-3, reads KAGVTQTPRYLIKTRGQQVTLSCSPISGHRSVSWYQQTPGQGLQFLFEYFSETQRNKGNFPGRFSGRQFSNSRSEMNVSTLELGDSALYLCASSLAGTGGATDTQYFGPGTRLTVL.

The chain uses TRBV29-1 and TRBJ1-1; possible D gene TRBD1, 6 bases. Germline V gene sequence: CDR1 SQVTM, CDR2 ANQGSEA. With 4 bases removed from V and 4 bases from J, the gap between germline ends came to 13 bases. The CDR3 length is 13 residues. In DNA, the CDR3 is TGCAGCGTTGGGAAGGCAGGGGCCACTGAAGCTTTCTTT. Encoded protein: CSVGKAGATEAFF.

The chain carries TRBV10-3 and TRBJ2-1; TRBD2 matches 9 bases. CDR1 and CDR2 from the germline V gene are ENHRY and SYGVKD. The CDR3 totals 14 residues. V was clipped by 8 bases and J by 0 bases; unmatched bases: 2. The chain's CDR3 is CAIQRGDSYNEQFF. The CDR3 DNA sequence: TGTGCCATCCAGCGGGGGGACTCCTACAATGAGCAGTTCTTC.

This rearrangement joins TRBV2 to TRBJ1-4, with 8 bases aligning to TRBD1. V lost 6 bases, J lost 8 bases, and 8 bases stayed unmatched. The CDR3 loop spans 14 amino acids. Germline lookup yields CDR1 SNHLY and CDR2 FYNNEI. CDR3 sequence reads: CASRWQGAGEKLFF. CDR3 nucleotides: TGTGCCAGCAGGTGGCAGGGGGCCGGGGAAAAACTGTTTTTT.

The chain has TRBV19 and TRBJ1-3; TRBD1 matches at 7 bases. Germline lookup yields CDR1 LNHDA and CDR2 SQIVND (reference sequence). J was trimmed by 4 bases and V by 9 bases; bases with no gene match: 9. The CDR3 is 14 amino acids. This CDR3 is CASRDSATGNTIYF. For the CDR3, the DNA is TGTGCCAGCCGGGACAGTGCTACAGGAAACACCATATATTTT. Filled out from reference TRBV19 and TRBJ1-3, the complete variable domain reads DGGITQSPKYLFRKEGQNVTLSCEQNLNHDAMYWYRQDPGQGLRLIYYSQIVNDFQKGDIAEGYSVSREKKESFPLTVTSAQKNPTAFYLCASRDSATGNTIYFGEGSWLTVV.

In its sample, this clone was seen a few times. The chain is built from TRBV7-3 and TRBJ2-1, with 9 bases identical to TRBD2. V shed 0 bases and J 3 bases; nucleotides not matched to a gene: 0. Germline V gene sequence: CDR1 SGHTA, CDR2 FQGTGA. This CDR3 contains 15 residues. This CDR3 is CASSLTSGGYNEQFF. The CDR3 DNA is TGTGCCAGCAGCTTAACTAGCGGGGGCTACAATGAGCAGTTCTTC.

The rearrangement links TRBV7-9 to TRBJ2-5; 9 bases map to TRBD1. With 5 bases clipped from V and 4 bases from J, the junction kept 8 bases outside the gene matches. The CDR3 is made up of 15 amino acids. Germline loops: CDR1 SEHNR, CDR2 FQNEAQ (reference sequence). The CDR3 region has the DNA TGTGCCAGCAGCCCCTGGACAGGGGACGGAGAGACCCAGTACTTC. This sequence encodes CASSPWTGDGETQYF.

This clone was detected once. The chain links TRBV29-1 to TRBJ2-2, with 7 bases matching TRBD2. V trimming: 8 bases; J trimming: 6 bases; junction bases outside the gene matches: 12. The germline CDR1 and CDR2 sequences are SQVTM and ANQGSEA. The CDR3 totals 14 residues. CDR3 nucleotide sequence: TGCAGCCCGTGGGAGGGCGGGGGTGCCGGGGAGCTGTTTTTT. It yields the protein CSPWEGGGAGELFF.

This chain connects TRBV7-2 to TRBJ2-3, with a weak D call TRBD2 (5 bases). CDR3 length: 16 amino acids. With 3 bases removed from V and 6 bases from J, the gap between germline ends came to 19 bases. Germline CDR1 SGHTA, CDR2 FQGNSA. The CDR3 DNA follows: TGTGCCAGCAGCTTCCTACAGCGGATTCCGGAGGATACGCAGTATTTT. Translation: CASSFLQRIPEDTQYF.

Relative to its sample, this clone is medium-sized (0.01 to 0.1%). This chain joins TRBV6-1 and TRBJ1-2; 7 bases are a match to TRBD1. V was clipped by 4 bases and J by 7 bases; unmatched bases: 9. This CDR3 comprises 14 residues. Per germline, CDR1 MNHNS and CDR2 SASEGT. This chain's CDR3 is CASSGDRESAGYTF. In DNA, the CDR3 is TGTGCCAGCAGTGGAGACAGGGAAAGTGCTGGCTACACCTTC.

This chain uses TRBV28 with TRBJ1-1, with no clear D. Trimming stripped 4 bases from V and 6 bases from J, with 9 bases between. The V gene's germline CDR1 is MDHEN and CDR2 SYDVKM. CDR3 length: 12 residues. DNA for the CDR3: TGTGCCAGCAGTTCCACCTTAGCTGAAGCTTTCTTT. Residues: CASSSTLAEAFF.

V and J are TRBV6-1 and TRBJ1-2, with TRBD1 matching 8 bases. With 1 base clipped from V and 14 bases from J, the junction kept 0 bases outside the gene matches. The CDR3 extends over 10 amino acids. CDR1 is MNHNS and CDR2 is SASEGT in the germline V gene. The DNA of the CDR3 is TGTGCCAGCAGTGAAGGACAGGGGACCTTC. Amino acids: CASSEGQGTF.

This chain joins TRBV6-5 and TRBJ1-1; D not resolved. Trimming removed 2 bases from V and 3 bases from J, with 7 bases in between. Germline V gene sequence: CDR1 MNHEY, CDR2 SVGAGI. The CDR3 consists of 13 residues. The CDR3 sequence: CASSYVADTEAFF. Here the CDR3 DNA reads TGTGCCAGCAGTTACGTGGCAGACACTGAAGCTTTCTTT.